The rows below give T cell receptor beta chains drawn from one sample of a study of immune evolution from preneoplasia to lung adenocarcinoma. Profiled with immunoSEQ multiplex PCR; TCRdb holds only in-frame clones, not every one. The sample has a few thousand clones; roughly 78% are singletons. Input material: FFPE normal lung tissue adjacent to the tumor. The receptors stem from a person aged 55 to 70 with lung adenocarcinoma. CDR3s include the opening cysteine and the closing phenylalanine or tryptophan. D genes are given only for firm matches. A clone size is listed for some rows: how often the clone was seen (once, few, many), or a class if it is expanded.

>-|-|TRBV9|TRBJ2-7
TGTGCCAGCAGCGTAGGGTACGCGTCCTACGAGCAGTACTTC
CASSVGYASYEQYF
>-|-|TRBV11-3|TRBJ1-1
TGTGCCAGCAGCATCGGAGGTGAAACTGAAGCTTTCTTT
CASSIGGETEAFF
>few|TRBD1|TRBV30|TRBJ1-2
TGTGCCTGGAGTGCCGGGACAGGGGGAAGAGGCTACACCTTC
CAWSAGTGGRGYTF
>few|TRBD1|TRBV30|TRBJ1-1
TGTGCCTGGAGAAGACAGGGAGGAACTGAAGCTTTCTTT
CAWRRQGGTEAFF
>-|-|TRBV5-1|TRBJ2-1
TGCGCCAGCTATGACAATACCTACAATGAGCAGTTCTTC
CASYDNTYNEQFF
>-|-|TRBV30|TRBJ1-4
TGTGCCTGGAGTCCTACCAGGGGATTGGATCGTGGAAAACTGTTTTTT
CAWSPTRGLDRGKLFF
>-|TRBD1|TRBV28|TRBJ2-1
TGTGCCAGCACCCCAGGGGGCGGTATCAATGAGCAGTTCTTC
CASTPGGGINEQFF
>-|TRBD2|TRBV27|TRBJ2-5
TGTGCCAGCAGTTCTCCGGGACTAGCGGGATTAGGCGGGGAGACCCAGTACTTC
CASSSPGLAGLGGETQYF
>few|-|TRBV28|TRBJ1-4
TGTGCCAGCAGTTTCCTGACGGGCGGTGATGAAAAACTGTTTTTT
CASSFLTGGDEKLFF
>few|TRBD2|TRBV30|TRBJ2-7
TGTGCCTGGAGTGTACTAGCGGGAGTAAAAGAGCAGTACTTC
CAWSVLAGVKEQYF
>-|-|TRBV7-2|TRBJ2-5
TGTGCCAGCAGCTTAGGCGGGGCCAGTGGCCAAGAGACCCAGTACTTC
CASSLGGASGQETQYF
>-|-|TRBV19|TRBJ2-1
TGTGCCAGTAGTATAAGGTCTAGCAATGAAGGGCAGTTCTTC
CASSIRSSNEGQFF
>-|TRBD2|TRBV7-9|TRBJ2-5
TGTGCCAGCAGCTTACGAGCGGGAGCAGAAATACAAGAGACCCAGTACTTC
CASSLRAGAEIQETQYF
>-|TRBD2|TRBV27|TRBJ2-1
TGTGCCAGCAGTTCCCAGACTAGCTATGTTGAGCAGTTCTTC
CASSSQTSYVEQFF
>-|-|TRBV19|TRBJ1-1
TGTGCCAGTAGTATAGATCGGGGGCATAACACTGAAGCTTTCTTT
CASSIDRGHNTEAFF
>-|-|TRBV4-2|TRBJ2-7
TGTGCCAGCAGCCAAGATAGGAGCAGGACCTACGAGCAGTACTTC
CASSQDRSRTYEQYF
>-|-|TRBV18|TRBJ2-3
TGTGCCAGCTCACCACTTCCGGAACGGTCCACAGATACGCAGTATTTT
CASSPLPERSTDTQYF